What follows are 5 T cell receptor beta chains derived from one specimen sequenced in a study of glioma-infiltrating T cells after dendritic cell vaccination. Assay used: immunoSEQ multiplex PCR; TCRdb lists only in-frame clones, some missing. The table records some 91,000 clones, over 75% of them present only once. Time point meaning: after dendritic cell vaccination, including at tumor progression/relapse. The source was blood, collected after dendritic cell vaccination. These receptors were obtained from a human donor with glioblastoma.

This clone came up a few times. The genes are TRBV5-1 and TRBJ1-1, with a weak D call TRBD1 (6 bases). CDR1 and CDR2 (germline): SGHRS, YFSETQ. CDR3 length equals 13 residues. V was pared by 5 bases and J by 8 bases, with 16 bases between. CDR3 region: CASRLTGIREAFF. The CDR3 bases are TGCGCCAGCAGGCTAACAGGGATACGCGAAGCTTTCTTT.

The chain combines TRBV9 with TRBJ2-7; 10 nucleotides match TRBD2. The CDR3 contains 19 residues. Germline V lookup: CDR1 SGDLS, CDR2 YYNGEE. V gave up 3 bases and J gave up 5 bases; unmatched junction bases: 20. Written as DNA, the CDR3 is TGTGCCAGCAGCGACCCTCAGAGCGGGAGGGCCGTATTGTCGGACGAGCAGTACGTC. As protein: CASSDPQSGRAVLSDEQYV.

The rearrangement links TRBV6-1 to TRBJ2-5, with D possibly matching TRBD1 (6 bases). Looked up from germline, CDR1 is MNHNS and CDR2 is SASEGT. The CDR3 runs to 13 residues. V lost 7 bases and J 2 bases, leaving 11 bases between the germline ends. This CDR3 is CASTLDRQETQYF. The CDR3 DNA sequence: TGTGCCAGCACTCTCGACAGGCAAGAGACCCAGTACTTC.

This chain joins TRBV15 and TRBJ1-5; 8 positions match TRBD1. Germline trimming cut 5 bases from V and 2 bases from J; bases unmatched to any gene: 8. CDR3 size: 16 residues. Germline CDR1 reads LNHNV; CDR2 reads YYDKDF (reference sequence). The chain's CDR3 is CATSVTGGSGNQPQHF. DNA for the CDR3: TGTGCCACCAGCGTCACAGGGGGGTCGGGCAATCAGCCCCAGCATTTT. Using reference TRBV15 and TRBJ1-5 for the parts outside the CDR3, the full variable domain is DAMVIQNPRYQVTQFGKPVTLSCSQTLNHNVMYWYQQKSSQAPKLLFHYYDKDFNNEADTPDNFQSRRPNTSFCFLDIRSPGLGDTAMYLCATSVTGGSGNQPQHFGDGTRLSIL.

J is TRBJ2-1 and V is TRBV27; no reliable D call. Per germline, CDR1 MNHEY and CDR2 SMNVEV (reference sequence). V dropped 8 bases and J dropped 6 bases, with 11 bases sitting between them. This CDR3 contains 12 residues. CDR3 sequence: CASSRPGNEQFF. The CDR3 coding sequence is TGTGCCAGCTCCCGGCCGGGCAATGAGCAGTTCTTC.